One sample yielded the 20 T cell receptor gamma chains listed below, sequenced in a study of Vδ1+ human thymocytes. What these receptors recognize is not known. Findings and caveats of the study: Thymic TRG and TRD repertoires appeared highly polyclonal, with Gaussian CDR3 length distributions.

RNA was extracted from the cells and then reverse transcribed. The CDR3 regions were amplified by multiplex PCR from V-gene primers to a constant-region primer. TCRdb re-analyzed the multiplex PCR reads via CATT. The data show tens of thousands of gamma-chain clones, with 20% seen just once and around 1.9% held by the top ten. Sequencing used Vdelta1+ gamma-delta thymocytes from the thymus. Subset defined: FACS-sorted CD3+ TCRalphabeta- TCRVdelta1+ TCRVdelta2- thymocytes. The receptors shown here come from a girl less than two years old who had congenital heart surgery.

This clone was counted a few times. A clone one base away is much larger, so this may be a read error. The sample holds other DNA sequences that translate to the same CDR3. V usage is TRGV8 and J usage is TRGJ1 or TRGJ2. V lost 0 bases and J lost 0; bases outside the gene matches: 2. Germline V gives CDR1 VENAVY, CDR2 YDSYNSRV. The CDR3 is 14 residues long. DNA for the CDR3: TGTGCCACCTGGGATAGGCCGAATTATTATAAGAAACTCTTT. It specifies CATWDRPNYYKKLF.

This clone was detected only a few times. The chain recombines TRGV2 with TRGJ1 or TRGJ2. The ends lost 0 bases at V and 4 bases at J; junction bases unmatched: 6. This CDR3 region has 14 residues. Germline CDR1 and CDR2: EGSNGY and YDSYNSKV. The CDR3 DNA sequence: TGTGCCACCTGGGACGGGCCAATGTATTATAAGAAACTCTTT. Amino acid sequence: CATWDGPMYYKKLF.

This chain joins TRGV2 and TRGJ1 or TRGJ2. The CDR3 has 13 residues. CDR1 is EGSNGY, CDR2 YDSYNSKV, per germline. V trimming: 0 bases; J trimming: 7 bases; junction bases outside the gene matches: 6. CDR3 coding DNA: TGTGCCACCTGGGACGGGCTTGACTATAAGAAACTCTTT. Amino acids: CATWDGLDYKKLF.

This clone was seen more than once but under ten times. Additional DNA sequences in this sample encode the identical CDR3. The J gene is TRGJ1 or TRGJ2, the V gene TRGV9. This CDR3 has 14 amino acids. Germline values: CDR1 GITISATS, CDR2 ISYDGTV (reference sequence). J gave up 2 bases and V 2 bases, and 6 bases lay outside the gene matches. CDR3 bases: TGTGCCTTGTGGGAGGGCAGGGATTATTATAAGAAACTCTTT. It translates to CALWEGRDYYKKLF.

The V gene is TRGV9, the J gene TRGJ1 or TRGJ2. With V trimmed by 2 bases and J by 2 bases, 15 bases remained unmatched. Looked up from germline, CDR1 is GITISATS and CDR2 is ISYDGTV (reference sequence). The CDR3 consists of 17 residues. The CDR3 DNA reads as TGTGCCTTGTGGGAGGCCGAGAATCCCCAATATTATTATAAGAAACTCTTT. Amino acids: CALWEAENPQYYYKKLF.

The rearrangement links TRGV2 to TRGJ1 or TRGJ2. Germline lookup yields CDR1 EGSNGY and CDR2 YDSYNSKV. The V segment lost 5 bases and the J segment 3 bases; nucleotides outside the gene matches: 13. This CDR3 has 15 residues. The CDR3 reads CATWARQGGYYKKLF. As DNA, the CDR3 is TGTGCCACCTGGGCGCGTCAGGGGGGTTATTATAAGAAACTCTTT.

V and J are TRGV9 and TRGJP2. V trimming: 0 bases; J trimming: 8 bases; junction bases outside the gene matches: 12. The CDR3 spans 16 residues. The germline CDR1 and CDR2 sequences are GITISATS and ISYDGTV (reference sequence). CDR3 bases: TGTGCCTTGTGGGAGGTGCGGGAGTCAGGAGATTGGATCAAGACGTTT. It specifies CALWEVRESGDWIKTF.

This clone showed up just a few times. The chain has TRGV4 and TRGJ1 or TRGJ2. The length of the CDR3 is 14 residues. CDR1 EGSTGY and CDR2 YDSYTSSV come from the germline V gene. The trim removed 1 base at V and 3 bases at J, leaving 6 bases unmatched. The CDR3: CATWDGGVYYKKLF. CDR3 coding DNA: TGTGCCACCTGGGATGGAGGGGTTTATTATAAGAAACTCTTT.

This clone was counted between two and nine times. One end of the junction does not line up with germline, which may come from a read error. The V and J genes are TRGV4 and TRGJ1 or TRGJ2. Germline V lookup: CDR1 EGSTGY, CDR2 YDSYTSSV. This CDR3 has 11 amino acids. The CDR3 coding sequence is TGTGCCGCCTGGGATGTCTATAAGAAACTCTTT. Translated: CAAWDVYKKLF.

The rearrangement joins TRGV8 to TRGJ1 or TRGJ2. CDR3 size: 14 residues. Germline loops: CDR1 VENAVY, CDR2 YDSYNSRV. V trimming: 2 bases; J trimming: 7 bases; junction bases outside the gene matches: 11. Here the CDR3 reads CATWDMPGGYKKLF. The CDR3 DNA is TGTGCCACCTGGGATATGCCCGGCGGCTATAAGAAACTCTTT.

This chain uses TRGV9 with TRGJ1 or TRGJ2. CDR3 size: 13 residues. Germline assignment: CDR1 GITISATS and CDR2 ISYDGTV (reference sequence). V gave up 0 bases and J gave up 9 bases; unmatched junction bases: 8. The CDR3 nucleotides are TGTGCCTTGTGGGAGGTGCAAGACCTTAAGAAACTCTTT. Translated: CALWEVQDLKKLF.

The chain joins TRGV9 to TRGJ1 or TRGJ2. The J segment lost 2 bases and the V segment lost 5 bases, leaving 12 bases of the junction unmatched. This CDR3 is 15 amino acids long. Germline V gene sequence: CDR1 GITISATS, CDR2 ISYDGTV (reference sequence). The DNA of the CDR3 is TGTGCCTTGTGGGCTAATACGCTCCATTATTATAAGAAACTCTTT. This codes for CALWANTLHYYKKLF.

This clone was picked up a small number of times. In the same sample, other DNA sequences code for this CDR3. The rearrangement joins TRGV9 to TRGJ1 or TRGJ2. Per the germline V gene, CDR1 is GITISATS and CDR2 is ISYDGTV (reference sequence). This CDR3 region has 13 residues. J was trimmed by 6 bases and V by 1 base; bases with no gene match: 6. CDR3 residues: CALWEVLRYKKLF. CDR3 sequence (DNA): TGTGCCTTGTGGGAGGTCCTCCGTTATAAGAAACTCTTT.

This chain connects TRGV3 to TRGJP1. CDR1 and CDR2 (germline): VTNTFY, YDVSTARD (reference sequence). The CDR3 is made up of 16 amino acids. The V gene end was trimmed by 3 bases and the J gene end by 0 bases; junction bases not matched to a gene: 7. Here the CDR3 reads CATWDGTYTTGWFKIF. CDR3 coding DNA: TGTGCCACCTGGGACGGGACTTATACCACTGGTTGGTTCAAGATATTT.

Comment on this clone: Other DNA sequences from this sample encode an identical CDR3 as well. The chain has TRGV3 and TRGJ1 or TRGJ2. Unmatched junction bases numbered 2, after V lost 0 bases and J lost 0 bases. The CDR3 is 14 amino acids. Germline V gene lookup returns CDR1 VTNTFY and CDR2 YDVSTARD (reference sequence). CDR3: CATWDRENYYKKLF. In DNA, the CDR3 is TGTGCCACCTGGGACAGGGAGAATTATTATAAGAAACTCTTT.

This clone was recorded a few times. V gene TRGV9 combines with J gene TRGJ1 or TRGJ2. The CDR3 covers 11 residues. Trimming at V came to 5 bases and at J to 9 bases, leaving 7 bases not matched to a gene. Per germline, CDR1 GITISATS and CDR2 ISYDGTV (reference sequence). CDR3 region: CALWVLSKKLF. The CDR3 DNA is TGTGCCTTGTGGGTCTTATCTAAGAAACTCTTT.

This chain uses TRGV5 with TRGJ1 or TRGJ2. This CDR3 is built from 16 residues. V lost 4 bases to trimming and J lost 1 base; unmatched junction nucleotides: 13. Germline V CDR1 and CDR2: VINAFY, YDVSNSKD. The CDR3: CATWEYLHANYYKKLF. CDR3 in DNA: TGTGCCACCTGGGAGTATCTCCACGCCAATTATTATAAGAAACTCTTT.

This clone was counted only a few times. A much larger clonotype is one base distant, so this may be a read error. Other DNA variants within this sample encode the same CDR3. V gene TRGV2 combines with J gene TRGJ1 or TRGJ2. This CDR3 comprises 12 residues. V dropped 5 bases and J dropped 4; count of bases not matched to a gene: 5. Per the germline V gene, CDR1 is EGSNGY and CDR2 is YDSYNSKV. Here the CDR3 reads CATWGRYYKKLF. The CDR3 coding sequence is TGTGCCACCTGGGGCAGGTATTATAAGAAACTCTTT.

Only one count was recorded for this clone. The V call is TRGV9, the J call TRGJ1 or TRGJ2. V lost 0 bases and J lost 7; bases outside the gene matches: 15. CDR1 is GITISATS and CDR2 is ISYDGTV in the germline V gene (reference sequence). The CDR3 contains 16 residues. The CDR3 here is CALWEVQGPRGYKKLF. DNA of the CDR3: TGTGCCTTGTGGGAGGTGCAAGGCCCTCGCGGCTATAAGAAACTCTTT.

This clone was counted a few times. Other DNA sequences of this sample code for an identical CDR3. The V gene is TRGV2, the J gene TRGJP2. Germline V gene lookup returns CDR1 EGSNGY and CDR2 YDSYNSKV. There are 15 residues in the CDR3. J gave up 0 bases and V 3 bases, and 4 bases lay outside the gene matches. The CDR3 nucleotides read TGTGCCACCTGGGACCCCTATAGTAGTGATTGGATCAAGACGTTT. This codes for CATWDPYSSDWIKTF.